Given below is one TCR beta chain in context. As yet, its antigen is unknown. The sample originates from a study of monozygotic twins with inflammatory bowel disease. Findings of the study overall: The authors could not tell different T cell subtypes apart.

TCRdb re-called the 5' RACE reads and catalogs CDR3 proteins one per entry, DNA excluded. Its table lists 400,000 to 500,000 distinct CDR3 sequences. Blood, 2.5 to 3 ml, was drawn per donor. Skipping T cell sorting, the study isolated total RNA directly from whole blood. CDR3 length: 11 amino acids. From germline, CDR1 is SNHLY and CDR2 FYNNEI. The TCR sequence derives from a human donor with ulcerative colitis or Crohn's disease, or a healthy co-twin of an affected twin (not recorded which). The chain combines TRBV2 with TRBJ1-1. Sequenced sample: blood. The chain's CDR3 is CASRVGTEAFF.